The 28 T cell receptor beta chains presented below share a single source sample, sequenced in a study of identical twins. From the 5' RACE reads, TCRdb called clonotypes with MiXCR, one entry per CDR3 protein. The sample has some 900,000 distinct CDR3 sequences; 9% to 15% are singletons. The same data also went into a second study, on yellow fever vaccine responses in identical twins.

Sequenced: PBMCs. The receptors derive from a young woman in good health.

This clonotype was observed at least ten times. The gene calls are TRBV24-1 and TRBJ1-6; D unclear. The V gene lost 4 bases and the J gene lost 10 bases, with 13 bases spanning the gap. The CDR3 has 14 residues. In germline, CDR1 is KGHDR, CDR2 SFDVKD. The CDR3 coding sequence is TGTGCCACCAGTGACTGGCCACTGGGGTCACCCCTCCACTTT. Translating gives CATSDWPLGSPLHF.

The table lists this clonotype with a few counts. The chain uses TRBV28 and TRBJ2-1; TRBD1 is a possible D gene (6 bases). The CDR3 consists of 17 residues. Germline CDR1 and CDR2: MDHEN and SYDVKM. Trimming shortened V by 6 bases and J by 1 base, and 19 bases separated the two germline ends. This CDR3 is CASRLKQGPLSYNEQFF. The CDR3 region has the DNA TGTGCCAGCAGGCTGAAACAGGGACCCTTATCCTACAATGAGCAGTTCTTC.

CDR3 residues: CSARDPGTTYNEQFF. As DNA, the CDR3 is TGCAGTGCTAGAGATCCCGGTACCACCTACAATGAGCAGTTCTTC. J is TRBJ2-1 and V is TRBV20-1; the D is unclear. The CDR3 consists of 15 residues. Germline assignment: CDR1 DFQATT and CDR2 SNEGSKA (reference sequence). V was trimmed by 0 bases and J by 2 bases, leaving 11 bases between them.

This clonotype was seen only a few times. The chain is built from TRBV7-9 and TRBJ2-5; D is undetermined. V lost 2 bases, J lost 5 bases, and 6 bases lay in between. The CDR3 has 12 residues. Germline V CDR1 and CDR2: SEHNR, FQNEAQ (reference sequence). CDR3 DNA: TGTGCCAGCAGCTTAATATCGGAGACCCAGTACTTC. It specifies CASSLISETQYF.

This clonotype was observed a handful of times. The chain uses TRBV11-1 and TRBJ2-1, with a weak D call TRBD1 (5 bases). The ends were cut back, 4 bases at V and 3 bases at J, with 28 bases in the middle. The CDR3 is made up of 20 amino acids. The germline V gene has CDR1 SGHAT and CDR2 FQDESV (reference sequence). The CDR3 spells CASSSRQSLRGYYNYNEQFF. CDR3 sequence (DNA): TGTGCCAGCAGCTCTCGACAGTCCTTGAGAGGATATTATAACTACAATGAGCAGTTCTTC.

This clonotype was counted at least ten times. The V and J genes are TRBV4-1 and TRBJ2-7, with TRBD2 identical over 10 bases. Germline V CDR1 and CDR2: MGHRA, YSYEKL. V shed 4 bases and J 2 bases; nucleotides not matched to a gene: 5. The CDR3 spans 15 residues. CDR3 DNA: TGCGCCAGCAGCCTCGGGACTAGCGCAACCTACGAGCAGTACTTC. This translates into CASSLGTSATYEQYF.

A few counts support this clonotype. The chain links TRBV12-3 or TRBV12-4 to TRBJ2-7, with 7 bases matching TRBD2. The CDR3 sequence is 13 residues long. V lost 3 bases to trimming and J lost 7 bases; unmatched junction nucleotides: 6. CDR3 in amino acids: CASSFFGEGEQYV. The CDR3 nucleotides are TGTGCCAGCAGTTTTTTTGGGGAGGGTGAGCAGTACGTC.

V usage is TRBV15 and J usage is TRBJ1-1; the match to TRBD1 covers 7 bases. V lost 1 base and J lost 5; bases outside the gene matches: 4. CDR1 and CDR2 from the germline V gene are LNHNV and YYDKDF (reference sequence). CDR3 length: 14 residues. CDR3 sequence reads: CATSRATGVTEAFF. The DNA for the CDR3 is TGTGCCACCAGCAGAGCAACAGGGGTTACTGAAGCTTTCTTT.

This rearrangement joins TRBV20-1 to TRBJ2-5, with TRBD1 identical over 7 bases. Germline CDR1 DFQATT, CDR2 SNEGSKA (reference sequence). The junction had 6 bases not matched to a gene; V was cut back by 6 bases and J by 5 bases. The CDR3 spans 12 residues. The CDR3 loop reads CSAPRQGETQYF. In nucleotides, the CDR3 is TGCAGTGCCCCCCGACAGGGTGAGACCCAGTACTTC.

In its sample, this clonotype was seen many times. V gene TRBV7-6 combines with J gene TRBJ2-2, with D tentatively TRBD2 (6 bases). The CDR3 extends over 18 amino acids. From germline, CDR1 is SGHVS and CDR2 FNYEAQ. Trimming cost V 5 bases and J 2 bases, with 21 bases left between them. CDR3 residues: CASSLRDSPGRNTGELFF. The CDR3 region has the DNA TGTGCCAGCAGCCTCCGGGACTCCCCGGGGAGAAACACCGGGGAGCTGTTTTTT.

The chain recombines TRBV5-1 with TRBJ2-6; 7 nucleotides match TRBD1. Germline V lookup: CDR1 SGHRS, CDR2 YFSETQ. The CDR3 totals 16 residues. Germline trimming cut 2 bases from V and 1 base from J; bases unmatched to any gene: 3. As DNA, the CDR3 is TGCGCCAGCAGCTTACCAGGGGGATCTGGGGCCAACGTCCTGACTTTC. As protein: CASSLPGGSGANVLTF.

Many counts were recorded for this clonotype. The chain couples TRBV29-1 to TRBJ2-2; D gene ambiguous. V was clipped by 4 bases and J by 2 bases, with 2 bases between them. The CDR3 extends over 11 amino acids. Germline CDR1 SQVTM, CDR2 ANQGSEA. This CDR3 reads CSVVNTGELFF. The DNA of the CDR3 is TGCAGCGTTGTTAACACCGGGGAGCTGTTTTTT.

The rearrangement links TRBV2 to TRBJ2-1; D may be TRBD2 (6 bases). V lost 2 bases, J lost 0 bases, and 11 bases lay in between. Germline values: CDR1 SNHLY, CDR2 FYNNEI. The CDR3 has 16 amino acids. The CDR3 DNA follows: TGTGCCAGCAGTGAAAGTGCGGGGAACTCCTACAATGAGCAGTTCTTC. Translated, it gives CASSESAGNSYNEQFF. Based on the CDR3 plus reference TRBV2 and TRBJ2-1, the full variable domain is EPEVTQTPSHQVTQMGQEVILRCVPISNHLYFYWYRQILGQKVEFLVSFYNNEISEKSEIFDDQFSVERPDGSNFTLKIRSTKLEDSAMYFCASSESAGNSYNEQFFGPGTRLTVL.

Only a few counts were recorded for this clonotype. The V call is TRBV3-1, the J call TRBJ2-5, with D uncertain. The germline V gene has CDR1 LGHDT and CDR2 YNNKEL (reference sequence). This CDR3 is 15 amino acids long. V lost 4 bases and J 1 base, leaving 13 bases between the germline ends. CDR3 protein: CASSPGIRSQETQYF. CDR3 bases: TGTGCCAGCAGCCCCGGAATCCGGTCCCAAGAGACCCAGTACTTC.

There are a few counts of this clonotype. The rearrangement links TRBV2 to TRBJ2-4; 10 bases are shared with TRBD1. This CDR3 is built from 18 residues. Losses at the gene ends were 5 bases for V and 2 bases for J; bases not matched to a gene: 12. Germline V gene data show CDR1 as SNHLY and CDR2 as FYNNEI. The CDR3 protein is CASSRGTGAIQTKNIQYF. In DNA form, the CDR3 reads TGTGCCAGCAGTAGAGGGACAGGGGCGATTCAAACCAAAAACATTCAGTACTTC.

As DNA, the CDR3 is TGCGCCAGCAGTGAGGTTGGCGGGAGGTACACCGGGGAGCTGTTTTTT. Protein product: CASSEVGGRYTGELFF. The chain joins TRBV10-2 to TRBJ2-2; TRBD2 aligns across 8 bases. This CDR3 contains 16 residues. The ends lost 2 bases at V and 3 bases at J; junction bases unmatched: 5. Germline loops: CDR1 WSHSY, CDR2 SAAADI.

The J gene is TRBJ1-5, the V gene TRBV20-1; TRBD1 matches at 7 bases. V shed 4 bases, J shed 4 bases, and the junction held 1 base outside the gene matches. This CDR3 is built from 12 residues. Germline V CDR1 and CDR2: DFQATT, SNEGSKA (reference sequence). CDR3 sequence: CSAKQGNQPQHF. CDR3 nucleotides: TGCAGTGCTAAACAGGGGAATCAGCCCCAGCATTTT.

V usage is TRBV10-2 and J usage is TRBJ2-7; 7 nucleotides line up with TRBD2. CDR1 and CDR2 from the germline V gene are WSHSY and SAAADI. This CDR3 has 16 amino acids. V trimming: 3 bases; J trimming: 3 bases; junction bases outside the gene matches: 11. In DNA, the CDR3 is TGCGCCAGCAGTGAAGGGAGGGGCGGACTCCACTACGAGCAGTACGTC. Protein: CASSEGRGGLHYEQYV.

V usage is TRBV15 and J usage is TRBJ2-2; TRBD1 matches 9 bases. J gave up 5 bases and V 4 bases, and 5 bases lay outside the gene matches. Germline CDR1 is LNHNV and CDR2 is YYDKDF (reference sequence). CDR3 length: 15 amino acids. CDR3: CATSTRTGETGELFF. The CDR3 DNA reads as TGTGCCACCAGCACCCGGACAGGGGAGACCGGGGAGCTGTTTTTT.

The J gene is TRBJ1-1, the V gene TRBV6-2 or TRBV6-3; D not resolved. The germline gives CDR1 MNHEY, CDR2 SVGEGT. V lost 1 base and J lost 5, with 17 bases in between. CDR3 size: 16 residues. DNA of the CDR3: TGTGCCAGCAGTTACTTCGGCCCATATCCGAAGACTGAAGCTTTCTTT. This encodes CASSYFGPYPKTEAFF.

In this sample, this clonotype turned up many times. The V and J genes are TRBV20-1 and TRBJ1-1, with 7 bases lining up with TRBD1. J lost 8 bases, V lost 3 bases, and 9 bases had no gene match. The CDR3 extends over 13 amino acids. In germline, CDR1 is DFQATT, CDR2 SNEGSKA (reference sequence). The CDR3 here is CSARDRTFREAFF. The CDR3 DNA is TGCAGTGCTAGGGACAGGACCTTTAGGGAAGCTTTCTTT.

This clonotype was observed many times. This rearrangement joins TRBV5-1 to TRBJ2-3; D not certain. V was clipped by 4 bases and J by 0 bases, with 9 bases between them. Looked up from germline, CDR1 is SGHRS and CDR2 is YFSETQ. The CDR3 runs 14 residues. CDR3 nucleotides: TGCGCCAGCAGCCTCGTCCTTAGCACAGATACGCAGTATTTT. It translates to CASSLVLSTDTQYF.

In this sample, this clonotype turned up a few times. The chain joins TRBV28 to TRBJ2-7; TRBD1 matches 7 bases. CDR1 MDHEN and CDR2 SYDVKM come from the germline V gene. There are 14 residues in the CDR3. Losses at the gene ends were 6 bases for V and 6 bases for J; bases not matched to a gene: 11. CDR3 sequence (DNA): TGTGCCAGCAGACCCGCAGGGGGTTACAGCGAGCAGTACTTC. Protein: CASRPAGGYSEQYF.

V gene TRBV2 combines with J gene TRBJ1-2; D unresolved. Deletions cut 3 bases from V and 1 base from J, with 6 bases between. The CDR3 has 13 amino acids. Looked up from germline, CDR1 is SNHLY and CDR2 is FYNNEI. The CDR3 DNA reads TGTGCCAGCAGTGAGGATATTAACTATGGCTACACCTTC. Translating it yields CASSEDINYGYTF.

The rearrangement joins TRBV4-1 to TRBJ2-2; weak D call: TRBD1 (6 bases). The V gene lost 1 base and the J gene lost 1 base, with 16 bases spanning the gap. The germline V gene encodes CDR1 MGHRA and CDR2 YSYEKL. CDR3 length: 18 residues. The CDR3 nucleotides read TGCGCCAGCAGCCAAGGTTCTCCGGGACAACTGAACACCGGGGAGCTGTTTTTT. It codes for CASSQGSPGQLNTGELFF.

The sample holds a few counts of this clonotype. This sequence joins TRBV25-1 and TRBJ1-6; D may be TRBD1 (6 bases). The CDR3 runs to 15 residues. CDR1 is MGHDK, CDR2 SYGVNS, per germline. V was shortened by 4 bases and J by 7 bases, with 14 bases between the two germline ends. The CDR3 here is CASSGGGLGNSPLHF. The CDR3 region has the DNA TGTGCCAGCAGTGGCGGGGGCCTTGGGAATTCACCCCTCCACTTT.

This clonotype showed up just a few times. The chain is built from TRBV10-3 and TRBJ2-7; 12 bases are a match to TRBD1. CDR3 length: 14 amino acids. After removal of 5 bases from V and 4 bases from J, the junction contained 3 bases not matched to a gene. Germline lookup yields CDR1 ENHRY and CDR2 SYGVKD. CDR3: CAISSGQGAYEQYV. In DNA form, the CDR3 reads TGTGCCATCAGTTCGGGACAGGGGGCGTACGAGCAGTACGTC.

This clonotype showed up just a few times. The rearrangement links TRBV5-1 to TRBJ1-1; 7 bases map to TRBD1. This CDR3 comprises 12 residues. V gave up 4 bases and J gave up 11 bases; unmatched junction bases: 8. CDR1 SGHRS and CDR2 YFSETQ come from the germline V gene. Here the CDR3 reads CASSLRGGEAFF. As DNA, the CDR3 is TGCGCCAGCAGCCTCAGGGGGGGCGAGGCTTTCTTT.